This T cell receptor beta chain was found in a study of shared clonotypes between healthy human individuals. Study-level information: CD8 memory received one plate per donor, CD8 naive two, CD4 memory three and CD4 naive three.

It was across several immunoSEQ plates that each subset's genomic DNA was evenly split. Authors' data handling: Because ImmunoSEQ provided only junction sequences with no quality scores, the filtering differed. Some clones are missing from TCRdb's copy, which holds only in-frame ones; the method was immunoSEQ multiplex PCR. V and J calls and clone size are given by that table; D and trimming were obtained from the DNA. The sample comprises about 1.5 million clones, around 98% of which are singletons, and roughly 0.42% rests with the top ten. This receptor was identified in a man in his thirties or forties in good health. The sequenced sample was naive CD4+ T cells sorted from blood. As to subset: CD45RA+ positively selected.

The CDR3 DNA follows: TGTGCCAGCAGCTTAGTGCTGACTACTCCTACGCAGTATTTT. As protein: CASSLVLTTPTQYF. V gene TRBV11-2 combines with J gene TRBJ2-3; the D gene is possibly TRBD2 (5 bases). The CDR3 covers 14 residues. V lost 1 base, J lost 8 bases, and 13 bases lay in between. Germline loops: CDR1 SGHAT, CDR2 FQNNGV.